This entry lists 30 T cell receptor beta chains sequenced from one sample in a study of blood T cell repertoires in COVID-19. Sequenced by immunoSEQ multiplex PCR; TCRdb stores in-frame clones only, minus some. The sample lists about 94,000 clones, about 74% occurring once. Sequencing input: peripheral blood. These receptors came from a man between 65 and 85 years old with COVID-19, enrolled during active disease.

This chain uses TRBV7-2 with TRBJ2-3; 11 bases agree with TRBD2. CDR3 size: 18 residues. CDR1 and CDR2 from the germline V gene are SGHTA and FQGNSA. V gave up 5 bases and J gave up 2 bases; unmatched junction bases: 12. The CDR3: CASSALTLAGGFTDTQYF. For the CDR3, the DNA is TGTGCCAGCAGCGCGCTAACCTTAGCGGGAGGGTTCACAGATACGCAGTATTTT.

In this sample, this clone turned up a few times. The rearrangement uses TRBV10-3 and TRBJ2-1; TRBD1 aligns across 7 bases. The germline V gene has CDR1 ENHRY and CDR2 SYGVKD. This CDR3 has 15 amino acids. Losses at the gene ends were 5 bases for V and 3 bases for J; bases not matched to a gene: 7. The CDR3 nucleotides read TGTGCCATCAGTCCAGGGGGACCTCTCTACAATGAGCAGTTCTTC. Protein sequence: CAISPGGPLYNEQFF.

The chain recombines TRBV5-1 with TRBJ1-6; 8 nucleotides agree with TRBD1. CDR3 size: 21 residues. From germline, CDR1 is SGHRS and CDR2 YFSETQ. V lost 4 bases, J lost 0 bases, and 18 bases stayed unmatched. CDR3 loop: CASSVRKDRATWSSYNSPLHF. CDR3 in DNA: TGCGCCAGCAGCGTGAGAAAGGACAGGGCAACCTGGAGCTCCTATAATTCACCCCTCCACTTT.

This clone was observed once. The rearrangement links TRBV7-3 to TRBJ2-2, with D perhaps TRBD2 (5 bases). The length of the CDR3 is 16 residues. The V gene's germline CDR1 is SGHTA and CDR2 FQGTGA. Trimming removed 4 bases at V and 1 base at J, with 13 bases between. CDR3 in amino acids: CASSWSGAVNTGELFF. The CDR3 nucleotides are TGTGCCAGCAGCTGGAGCGGTGCAGTGAACACCGGGGAGCTGTTTTTT.

The chain is built from TRBV27 and TRBJ2-1; TRBD2 aligns across 11 bases. The length of the CDR3 is 14 residues. Germline CDR1 is MNHEY and CDR2 is SMNVEV (reference sequence). The V and J ends lost 5 bases and 6 bases, in that order; junction bases with no gene match: 3. CDR3 nucleotides: TGTGCCAGCAGTCCGGGACTAGCGGTCAATGAGCAGTTCTTC. It specifies CASSPGLAVNEQFF.

This clone has only a few counts. The genes are TRBV7-6 and TRBJ1-5; TRBD1 matches 9 bases. The CDR3 covers 15 residues. CDR1 is SGHVS and CDR2 is FNYEAQ in the germline V gene. Trimming took 2 bases from V and 4 from J; bases not matched to a gene: 3. CDR3 protein: CASSLRQGDNQPQHF. The CDR3 DNA is TGTGCCAGCAGCTTAAGACAGGGGGATAATCAGCCCCAGCATTTT.

The V call is TRBV7-3, the J call TRBJ2-1, with 7 bases that match TRBD1. Germline assignment: CDR1 SGHTA and CDR2 FQGTGA. V shed 4 bases, J shed 9 bases, and the junction held 6 bases outside the gene matches. This CDR3 has 13 residues. CDR3 in DNA: TGTGCCAGCAGCTCCAGGGGGAACGGTGAGCAGTTCTTC. Amino acids: CASSSRGNGEQFF.

The genes are TRBV30 and TRBJ1-2; 9 positions match TRBD1. CDR1 and CDR2 from the germline V gene are GTSNPN and SVGIG (reference sequence). The V and J ends lost 2 bases and 8 bases, in that order; junction bases with no gene match: 27. This CDR3 has 20 amino acids. The CDR3 region has the DNA TGTGCCTGGAGTCTCCCCTATAGGACAGGGGTGGCGAGTTTGGCGAGGGGCTACACCTTC. Its translation is CAWSLPYRTGVASLARGYTF.

A few counts support this clone. The chain combines TRBV5-4 with TRBJ2-2, with 10 bases that match TRBD2. Germline trimming cut 4 bases from V and 1 base from J; bases unmatched to any gene: 4. This CDR3 spans 16 amino acids. In germline, CDR1 is SGHNT, CDR2 YYREEE (reference sequence). The CDR3 DNA is TGTGCCAGCAGCCCTAGGACTAGCGGGAACACCGGGGAGCTGTTTTTT. Its protein product is CASSPRTSGNTGELFF.

This clone was recorded many times. CDR3: CASSLGGRSTGELFF. The DNA for the CDR3 is TGTGCCAGCAGCTTGGGTGGGAGAAGCACCGGGGAGCTGTTTTTT. The V and J genes are TRBV5-4 and TRBJ2-2; possible D gene TRBD2, 5 bases. The CDR3 sequence is 15 residues long. Looked up from germline, CDR1 is SGHNT and CDR2 is YYREEE (reference sequence). The germline V and J ends were trimmed by 0 bases and 4 bases, with 10 bases remaining between them.

The rearrangement uses TRBV10-3 and TRBJ1-1; 8 bases agree with TRBD1. Germline lookup yields CDR1 ENHRY and CDR2 SYGVKD. V was pared by 0 bases and J by 5 bases, with 8 bases of the junction left unmatched. CDR3 size: 16 residues. The CDR3 loop reads CAISESLGQGGTEAFF. CDR3 nucleotides: TGTGCCATCAGTGAGTCGCTCGGACAGGGTGGGACTGAAGCTTTCTTT.

The rearrangement links TRBV14 to TRBJ2-3, with D possibly being TRBD2 (6 bases). The V and J ends lost 2 bases and 5 bases respectively, with 8 bases between them. The CDR3 is 13 amino acids. CDR1 and CDR2 from the germline V gene are SGHDN and FVKESK. CDR3 protein: CASSQQGGDTQYF. The CDR3 DNA reads as TGTGCCAGCAGCCAACAGGGAGGAGATACGCAGTATTTT.

The chain has TRBV14 and TRBJ2-4, with unresolved D. Germline V gives CDR1 SGHDN, CDR2 FVKESK. V shed 1 base and J shed 7 bases, with 5 bases lying between them. This CDR3 is 12 amino acids long. The DNA for the CDR3 is TGTGCCAGCAGCCAAGTCGGGAACATTCAGTACTTC. Translated: CASSQVGNIQYF.

This clone was recorded only once. The V and J genes are TRBV9 and TRBJ2-2, with a weak D call TRBD1 (6 bases). V gave up 4 bases and J gave up 3 bases, with 10 bases separating them. The CDR3 covers 14 residues. CDR1 and CDR2 from the germline V gene are SGDLS and YYNGEE. This CDR3 reads CASSPRQDTGELFF. CDR3 DNA sequence: TGTGCCAGCAGCCCCAGACAGGACACCGGGGAGCTGTTTTTT.

A few counts support this clone. The V gene is TRBV5-4, the J gene TRBJ2-2; the match to TRBD2 covers 12 bases. Germline CDR1 is SGHNT and CDR2 is YYREEE (reference sequence). Germline trimming cut 1 base from V and 6 bases from J; bases unmatched to any gene: 7. CDR3 length equals 17 residues. The CDR3, as DNA: TGTGCCAGCAGCTTGTCGACTAGCGGGAGTATCGCCGGGGAGCTGTTTTTT. Protein: CASSLSTSGSIAGELFF.

V is TRBV7-2 and J is TRBJ1-2; D gene unclear. V was pared by 5 bases and J by 12 bases, with 19 bases between. Germline V gene data show CDR1 as SGHTA and CDR2 as FQGNSA. CDR3 length: 13 amino acids. The CDR3 loop is CASSLKRFGGDTF. Here the CDR3 DNA reads TGTGCCAGCAGCCTGAAGCGATTCGGTGGAGACACCTTC.

The rearrangement joins TRBV5-1 to TRBJ2-7; the match to TRBD1 covers 10 bases. Trimming cost V 4 bases and J 5 bases; bases outside gene matches: 3. The CDR3 contains 13 residues. CDR1 SGHRS and CDR2 YFSETQ come from the germline V gene. The CDR3: CASSGTGANEQYF. The DNA for the CDR3 is TGCGCCAGCAGCGGGACAGGGGCAAACGAGCAGTACTTC.

V and J are TRBV4-2 and TRBJ1-2, with 8 positions matching TRBD1. CDR1 LGHNA and CDR2 YNFKEQ come from the germline V gene. CDR3 size: 15 residues. J was trimmed by 8 bases and V by 0 bases; bases with no gene match: 8. The CDR3 here is CASSQEGQGGRGYTF. In DNA form, the CDR3 reads TGTGCCAGCAGCCAAGAAGGACAGGGTGGCAGGGGCTACACCTTC.

The chain has TRBV9 and TRBJ2-1, with no clear D. Trimming took off 0 bases at V and 9 bases at J, with 13 bases between the two ends. The CDR3 is made up of 14 amino acids. CDR1 is SGDLS and CDR2 is YYNGEE in the germline V gene. CDR3 loop: CASSVVALPSEQFF. Here the CDR3 DNA reads TGTGCCAGCAGCGTAGTGGCCCTACCTAGTGAGCAGTTCTTC.

The V call is TRBV19, the J call TRBJ1-1, with a weak D call TRBD1 (5 bases). This CDR3 is 14 amino acids long. V dropped 3 bases and J dropped 4 bases, with 12 bases sitting between them. Germline CDR1 reads LNHDA; CDR2 reads SQIVND (reference sequence). The CDR3 region is CASSIRSGITEAFF. The CDR3 coding sequence is TGTGCCAGTAGTATTCGGTCAGGGATCACTGAAGCTTTCTTT.

This rearrangement joins TRBV5-5 to TRBJ2-1; 16 bases match TRBD2. The CDR3 length is 18 residues. The V and J ends lost 4 bases and 4 bases, in that order; junction bases with no gene match: 8. The V gene's germline CDR1 is SGHKS and CDR2 YYEKEE (reference sequence). The DNA of the CDR3 is TGTGCCAGCAGCCTAGGGACTAGCGGGAGGGCAAGTTACAATGAGCAGTTCTTC. It specifies CASSLGTSGRASYNEQFF. Drawing the rest from reference TRBV5-5 and TRBJ2-1, the complete variable domain is DAGVTQSPTHLIKTRGQQVTLRCSPISGHKSVSWYQQVLGQGPQFIFQYYEKEERGRGNFPDRFSARQFPNYSSELNVNALLLGDSALYLCASSLGTSGRASYNEQFFGPGTRLTVL.

V and J are TRBV27 and TRBJ1-2, with D maybe TRBD1 (6 bases). The CDR3 runs to 14 residues. The V gene lost 3 bases and the J gene lost 4 bases, with 12 bases spanning the gap. The germline V gene encodes CDR1 MNHEY and CDR2 SMNVEV (reference sequence). CDR3 region: CASSFTGGAYGYTF. CDR3 sequence (DNA): TGTGCCAGCAGTTTCACTGGGGGCGCCTATGGCTACACCTTC.

This clone has more than one count but fewer than ten. The chain is built from TRBV24-1 and TRBJ1-3; D not resolved. The V gene lost 4 bases and the J gene lost 0 bases, with 12 bases spanning the gap. CDR1 is KGHDR, CDR2 SFDVKD, per germline. The CDR3 consists of 16 residues. CDR3 sequence: CATSEGRSLSGNTIYF. In DNA form, the CDR3 reads TGTGCCACCAGTGAGGGCAGATCCCTCTCTGGAAACACCATATATTTT.

This clone was detected only once. The V call is TRBV6-2 or TRBV6-3, the J call TRBJ2-5; a weak D match, TRBD2 (5 bases). Trimming pared 5 bases from V and 2 bases from J, leaving 12 bases between. The CDR3 has 14 amino acids. The germline V gene encodes CDR1 MNHEY and CDR2 SVGEGT. The CDR3 here is CASSTRSLQETQYF. CDR3 DNA sequence: TGTGCCAGCAGTACTAGATCATTACAAGAGACCCAGTACTTC.

The CDR3 is CASSLGGLAGQETQYF. The CDR3 DNA follows: TGTGCCAGCAGCTTAGGGGGACTAGCGGGCCAAGAGACCCAGTACTTC. The rearrangement uses TRBV7-8 and TRBJ2-5; 12 nucleotides match TRBD2. There are 16 residues in the CDR3. V was pared by 1 base and J by 1 base, with 1 base of the junction left unmatched. Germline lookup yields CDR1 SGHVS and CDR2 FQNEAQ.

The chain joins TRBV4-1 to TRBJ1-4; D uncertain. CDR3 size: 16 residues. V was cut by 0 bases and J by 9 bases, with 17 bases left in between. Germline CDR1 reads MGHRA; CDR2 reads YSYEKL. CDR3 bases: TGCGCCAGCAGCCAAGATCGGGTCCTAGAAATGCAAAAACTGTTTTTT. It is translated as CASSQDRVLEMQKLFF.

The genes are TRBV27 and TRBJ2-7, with 11 bases identical to TRBD2. Trimming at V came to 0 bases and at J to 2 bases, leaving 3 bases not matched to a gene. The CDR3 sequence is 16 residues long. Per the germline V gene, CDR1 is MNHEY and CDR2 is SMNVEV (reference sequence). CDR3 DNA: TGTGCCAGCAGTTTATCGGGGACTAGCGGAACCTACGAGCAGTACTTC. It codes for CASSLSGTSGTYEQYF.

This chain uses TRBV5-1 with TRBJ2-1, with 8 bases lining up with TRBD1. The CDR3 consists of 16 residues. The germline gives CDR1 SGHRS, CDR2 YFSETQ. V shed 2 bases, J shed 8 bases, and the junction held 12 bases outside the gene matches. The CDR3 bases are TGCGCCAGCAGCTTACCGCTAGGGACAGGTGAGGATGAGCAGTTCTTC. Amino acid sequence: CASSLPLGTGEDEQFF.

The chain joins TRBV28 to TRBJ2-3; a possible D gene is TRBD2 (6 bases). CDR3 length equals 14 residues. Deletions cut 5 bases from V and 2 bases from J, with 11 bases between. The germline V gene encodes CDR1 MDHEN and CDR2 SYDVKM. In DNA, the CDR3 is TGTGCCAGCAGTGGGGGGTCTTTCACAGATACGCAGTATTTT. It specifies CASSGGSFTDTQYF.

The CDR3 bases are TGTGCCAGCACCCCGGACAGTCTCATGAACACTGAAGCTTTCTTT. It yields the protein CASTPDSLMNTEAFF. The chain recombines TRBV7-2 with TRBJ1-1, with a weak D call TRBD1 (6 bases). The germline V gene encodes CDR1 SGHTA and CDR2 FQGNSA. The CDR3 contains 15 residues. Trimming pared 7 bases from V and 0 bases from J, leaving 15 bases between.